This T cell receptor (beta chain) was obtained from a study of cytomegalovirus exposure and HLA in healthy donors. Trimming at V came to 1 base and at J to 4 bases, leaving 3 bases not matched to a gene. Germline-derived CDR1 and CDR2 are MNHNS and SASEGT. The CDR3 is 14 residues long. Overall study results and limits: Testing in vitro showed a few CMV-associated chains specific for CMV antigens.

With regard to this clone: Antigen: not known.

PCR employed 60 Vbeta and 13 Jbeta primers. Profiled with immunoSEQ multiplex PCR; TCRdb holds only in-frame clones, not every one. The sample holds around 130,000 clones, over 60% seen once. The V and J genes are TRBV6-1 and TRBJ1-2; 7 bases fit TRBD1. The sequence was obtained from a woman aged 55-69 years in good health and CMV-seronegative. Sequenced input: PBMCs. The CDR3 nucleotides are TGTGCCAGCAGTGAAGGAGGGGGCCGCTATGGCTACACCTTC. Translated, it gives CASSEGGGRYGYTF.